What follows are 24 T cell receptor beta chains derived from one specimen sequenced in a study of blood T cell repertoires in COVID-19. The repertoire was sequenced with immunoSEQ multiplex PCR; TCRdb's copy has only in-frame clones and lacks some. The data show 150,000 to 200,000 clones, 82% seen once. The sequencing input was peripheral blood. The receptors derive from a woman in her seventies with acute or convalescent COVID-19.

CDR3 coding DNA: TGTGCCACCAGTGATGAGGGGGCTATCAATGAGCAGTTCTTC. Its protein is CATSDEGAINEQFF. The chain recombines TRBV24-1 with TRBJ2-1; 7 positions agree with TRBD1. There are 14 residues in the CDR3. V lost 3 bases to trimming and J lost 6 bases; unmatched junction nucleotides: 4. Germline V lookup: CDR1 KGHDR, CDR2 SFDVKD.

V and J are TRBV15 and TRBJ2-1, with 10 positions matching TRBD2. The junction had 1 base not matched to a gene; V was cut back by 4 bases and J by 1 base. Germline V gene lookup returns CDR1 LNHNV and CDR2 YYDKDF (reference sequence). The CDR3 extends over 15 amino acids. The CDR3 DNA is TGTGCCACCAGCAAAGCGGGAGGGTCCTACAATGAGCAGTTCTTC. Protein: CATSKAGGSYNEQFF.

V is TRBV30 and J is TRBJ1-2; D gene unclear. Trimming shortened V by 0 bases and J by 2 bases, and 16 bases separated the two germline ends. This CDR3 has 16 amino acids. Germline CDR1 and CDR2: GTSNPN and SVGIG (reference sequence). This CDR3 reads CAWSVAGTRQNYGYTF. The DNA for the CDR3 is TGTGCCTGGAGTGTCGCGGGCACCCGACAAAACTATGGCTACACCTTC.

V usage is TRBV19 and J usage is TRBJ2-1; possibly TRBD1 for D (7 bases). Trimming removed 3 bases at V and 3 bases at J, with 21 bases between. The CDR3 runs 18 residues. CDR1 LNHDA and CDR2 SQIVND come from the germline V gene (reference sequence). The DNA for the CDR3 is TGTGCCAGTAGTATGGCCCCCCGGACAGGAGGGGACTACAATGAGCAGTTCTTC. Translating gives CASSMAPRTGGDYNEQFF.

This chain links TRBV5-1 with TRBJ1-3; a possible D gene is TRBD1 (5 bases). Germline V gene lookup returns CDR1 SGHRS and CDR2 YFSETQ. The CDR3 is 16 amino acids. V was cut by 2 bases and J by 0 bases, with 12 bases left in between. The CDR3 is CASSLHDSSSGNTIYF. The CDR3 nucleotides are TGCGCCAGCAGCTTACACGACAGTTCCTCTGGAAACACCATATATTTT.

To note about this clone: At one of its ends the junction is not consistent with the germline gene, which may arise from a read error. The chain uses TRBV20-1 and TRBJ1-1; D call uncertain. Germline CDR1 DFQATT, CDR2 SNEGSKA (reference sequence). The CDR3 covers 11 residues. CDR3 amino acids: CSAPRNSEAFF. The CDR3 nucleotides read TGCAGTGCTCCCAGAAACAGTGAAGCTTTCTTT.

The chain combines TRBV4-1 with TRBJ1-1, with a possible D match to TRBD1 (5 bases). CDR1 and CDR2 from the germline V gene are MGHRA and YSYEKL. CDR3 length: 15 residues. Trimming removed 4 bases from V and 2 bases from J, with 14 bases in between. The CDR3 reads CASSLGIQGNTEAFF. The DNA of the CDR3 is TGCGCCAGCAGCCTCGGAATTCAGGGAAACACTGAAGCTTTCTTT.

The chain links TRBV19 to TRBJ1-6; 9 bases line up with TRBD1. The CDR3 covers 17 residues. J lost 4 bases, V lost 6 bases, and 10 bases had no gene match. Germline CDR1 reads LNHDA; CDR2 reads SQIVND (reference sequence). The CDR3 DNA is TGTGCCAGTAGCCCCGACCGGGACAGGGAGTATAATTCACCCCTCCACTTT. Amino acids: CASSPDRDREYNSPLHF.

The sample holds one count of this clone. CDR3 nucleotide sequence: TGTGCCAGCAGCTTCGATAAAAGCGGGGGTACGGATGAGCAGTTCTTC. Its protein is CASSFDKSGGTDEQFF. J is TRBJ2-1 and V is TRBV7-2; 8 positions match TRBD2. V shed 3 bases and J 8 bases; nucleotides not matched to a gene: 12. The CDR3 loop spans 16 amino acids. Germline loops: CDR1 SGHTA, CDR2 FQGNSA.

This rearrangement joins TRBV7-2 to TRBJ1-1; the match to TRBD1 covers 9 bases. V gave up 5 bases and J gave up 11 bases; unmatched junction bases: 12. The CDR3 runs to 14 residues. The V gene's germline CDR1 is SGHTA and CDR2 FQGNSA. The CDR3 coding sequence is TGTGCCAGCAGCCTACAGACAGGGGGTCAGATGGCTTTCTTT. It yields the protein CASSLQTGGQMAFF. The complete variable domain, with remaining parts taken from reference TRBV7-2 and TRBJ1-1, reads GAGVSQSPSNKVTEKGKDVELRCDPISGHTALYWYRQSLGQGLEFLIYFQGNSAPDKSGLPSDRFSAERTGGSVSTLTIQRTQQEDSAVYLCASSLQTGGQMAFFGQGTRLTVV.

The V gene is TRBV29-1, the J gene TRBJ1-1; 9 bases line up with TRBD1. V gave up 6 bases and J gave up 5 bases; unmatched junction bases: 16. The CDR3 runs 16 residues. Germline V gene lookup returns CDR1 SQVTM and CDR2 ANQGSEA. This chain's CDR3 is CSVLGGRQGVGTEAFF. The CDR3 DNA reads as TGCAGCGTACTAGGGGGTCGACAGGGGGTAGGGACTGAAGCTTTCTTT.

The genes are TRBV11-2 and TRBJ2-5; 9 bases match TRBD2. Trimming cost V 2 bases and J 4 bases; bases outside gene matches: 11. The CDR3 runs to 17 residues. Germline values: CDR1 SGHAT, CDR2 FQNNGV. This chain's CDR3 is CASSLRLGSGGSETQYF. Here the CDR3 DNA reads TGTGCCAGCAGCTTACGATTAGGTAGCGGGGGTTCAGAGACCCAGTACTTC.

V and J are TRBV20-1 and TRBJ2-7; D is uncertain. Germline V CDR1 and CDR2: DFQATT, SNEGSKA (reference sequence). The CDR3 runs to 11 residues. CDR3 residues: CSATRSYEQYF. As DNA, the CDR3 is TGCAGCGCGACACGCTCCTACGAGCAGTACTTC.

V and J are TRBV5-1 and TRBJ2-4; 13 bases match TRBD2. Germline trimming cut 3 bases from V and 0 bases from J; bases unmatched to any gene: 9. Germline V gene data show CDR1 as SGHRS and CDR2 as YFSETQ. This CDR3 region has 19 residues. CDR3 sequence: CASSSGLAGDVLAKNIQYF. The CDR3 DNA reads TGCGCCAGCAGCTCCGGACTAGCGGGAGATGTTTTAGCCAAAAACATTCAGTACTTC.

The chain recombines TRBV7-8 with TRBJ1-6; TRBD1 agrees at 7 bases. Per the germline V gene, CDR1 is SGHVS and CDR2 is FQNEAQ. The CDR3 is 16 residues long. V gave up 3 bases and J gave up 0 bases; unmatched junction bases: 2. CDR3 protein: CASSLTGSSYNSPLHF. The CDR3 DNA is TGTGCCAGCAGCTTGACAGGGAGCTCCTATAATTCACCCCTCCACTTT.

V gene TRBV6-5 combines with J gene TRBJ2-7; 7 bases map to TRBD1. CDR3 length: 15 amino acids. Germline assignment: CDR1 MNHEY and CDR2 SVGAGI. V dropped 5 bases and J dropped 0; count of bases not matched to a gene: 7. The CDR3 nucleotides are TGTGCCAGCAGTCGACAGGGCCAAAGCTCCTACGAGCAGTACTTC. This translates into CASSRQGQSSYEQYF.

The chain couples TRBV4-3 to TRBJ1-6; 8 nucleotides match TRBD1. Germline trimming cut 4 bases from V and 7 bases from J; bases unmatched to any gene: 3. The length of the CDR3 is 14 residues. The V gene's germline CDR1 is LGHNA and CDR2 YSLEER. The CDR3, as DNA: TGCGCCAGCAGCCCTGGACAGGGAAATTCACCCCTCCACTTT. This sequence encodes CASSPGQGNSPLHF.

In this sample, this clone turned up once. This rearrangement joins TRBV27 to TRBJ1-5; D gene unclear. Germline CDR1 is MNHEY and CDR2 is SMNVEV (reference sequence). The length of the CDR3 is 15 residues. Trimming removed 0 bases at V and 6 bases at J, with 12 bases between. CDR3 DNA sequence: TGTGCCAGCAGTTTATCTGTGGCGGGGTTTCAGCCCCAGCATTTT. Translation: CASSLSVAGFQPQHF.

This chain joins TRBV28 and TRBJ2-1; possible D gene TRBD2, 6 bases. The CDR3 spans 15 residues. CDR1 MDHEN and CDR2 SYDVKM come from the germline V gene. Trimming cost V 2 bases and J 7 bases, with 15 bases left between them. The CDR3 sequence is CASSLSHGGWNEQFF. The CDR3, as DNA: TGTGCCAGCAGTTTAAGCCATGGGGGGTGGAATGAGCAGTTCTTC. Combining the CDR3 with reference TRBV28 and TRBJ2-1 gives the whole variable domain DVKVTQSSRYLVKRTGEKVFLECVQDMDHENMFWYRQDPGLGLRLIYFSYDVKMKEKGDIPEGYSVSREKKERFSLILESASTNQTSMYLCASSLSHGGWNEQFFGPGTRLTVL.

A single count supports this clone. A read error may produce the germline difference seen at one junction end. CDR3 in amino acids: CASSLRGLAGGRTGELFF. CDR3 DNA: TGTGCTAGCAGCTTACGCGGACTAGCGGGGGGCCGAACCGGGGAGCTGTTTTTT. The chain uses TRBV7-7 and TRBJ2-2; TRBD2 matches 14 bases. Germline CDR1 and CDR2: SSHAT and FNYEAQ (reference sequence). The CDR3 is 18 amino acids. The full variable domain, with the rest looked up from reference TRBV7-7 and TRBJ2-2, is GAGVSQSPRYKVTKRGQDVTLRCDPISSHATLYWYQQALGQGPEFLTYFNYEAQPDKSGLPSDRFSAERPEGSISTLTIQRTEQRDSAMYRCASSLRGLAGGRTGELFFGEGSRLTVL.

The chain uses TRBV5-1 and TRBJ2-3; 9 bases line up with TRBD2. V dropped 3 bases and J dropped 2; count of bases not matched to a gene: 7. The CDR3 is made up of 16 amino acids. In germline, CDR1 is SGHRS, CDR2 YFSETQ. CDR3 residues: CASSSLASGITDTQYF. In DNA form, the CDR3 reads TGCGCCAGCAGCTCCTTGGCTAGCGGGATCACAGATACGCAGTATTTT.

The chain combines TRBV2 with TRBJ1-2; D is possibly TRBD1 (5 bases). Germline V gene lookup returns CDR1 SNHLY and CDR2 FYNNEI. The CDR3 has 14 amino acids. Between the trimmed V and J ends, which lost 1 base and 5 bases, there was a span of 11 bases. The DNA for the CDR3 is TGTGCCAGCAGTGAAGGCAGGGTCGGGTATGGCTACACCTTC. Residues: CASSEGRVGYGYTF.

This chain connects TRBV19 to TRBJ2-3; D is ambiguous. Germline lookup yields CDR1 LNHDA and CDR2 SQIVND (reference sequence). Trimming took off 5 bases at V and 2 bases at J, with 17 bases between the two ends. This CDR3 spans 16 amino acids. The CDR3 loop reads CASSLGFSTHTDTQYF. In nucleotides, the CDR3 is TGTGCCAGTAGTCTAGGTTTCTCCACACACACAGATACGCAGTATTTT.

V gene TRBV6-2 or TRBV6-3 combines with J gene TRBJ1-1; the D gene is possibly TRBD1 (5 bases). The CDR3 runs to 13 residues. Germline V gene data show CDR1 as MNHEY and CDR2 as SVGEGT. V was clipped by 4 bases and J by 3 bases, with 9 bases between them. The DNA for the CDR3 is TGTGCCAGCAGTTGGGCCAGGGACACTGAAGCTTTCTTT. This sequence encodes CASSWARDTEAFF.